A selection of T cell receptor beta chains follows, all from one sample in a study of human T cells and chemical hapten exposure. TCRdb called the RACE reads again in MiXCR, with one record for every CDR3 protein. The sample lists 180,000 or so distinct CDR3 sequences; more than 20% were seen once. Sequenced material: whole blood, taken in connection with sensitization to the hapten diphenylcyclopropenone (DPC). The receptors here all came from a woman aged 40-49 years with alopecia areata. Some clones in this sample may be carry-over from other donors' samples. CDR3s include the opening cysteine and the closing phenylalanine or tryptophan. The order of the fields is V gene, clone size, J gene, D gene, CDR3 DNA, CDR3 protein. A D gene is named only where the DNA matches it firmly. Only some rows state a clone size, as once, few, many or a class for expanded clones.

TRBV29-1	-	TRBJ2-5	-	TGCAGCGTTGCCCAAAGTGAACAAGAGACCCAGTACTTC	CSVAQSEQETQYF
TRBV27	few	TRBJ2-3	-	TGTGCCAGCAGTTCCCCCCCTCTATCAGATACGCAGTATTTT	CASSSPPLSDTQYF
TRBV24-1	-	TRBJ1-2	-	TGTGCCACCAGTGCGGACGGAGAGAACTATGGCTACACCTTC	CATSADGENYGYTF
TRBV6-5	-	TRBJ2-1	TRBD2	TGTGCCAGCAGGGAGCTAGCGGGCATCTCCTACAATGAGCAGTTCTTC	CASRELAGISYNEQFF
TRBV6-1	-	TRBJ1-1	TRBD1	TGTGCCAGCAGCCCCCAAACAGGGGGCACTGAAGCTTTCTTT	CASSPQTGGTEAFF
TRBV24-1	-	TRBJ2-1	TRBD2	TGTGCCACCAGTGACCGACTAGCGGGATCTTACAATGAGCAGTTCTTC	CATSDRLAGSYNEQFF
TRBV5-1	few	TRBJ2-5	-	TGCGCCAGCAGCTTCTCGGCAGGGGAGACCCAGTACTTC	CASSFSAGETQYF
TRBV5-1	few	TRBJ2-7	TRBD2	TGCGCCAGCAGCTTGGAACTAGCGTTCGTATACGAGCAGTACTTC	CASSLELAFVYEQYF
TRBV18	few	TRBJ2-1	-	TGTGCCAGCTCACCAAACCAGGGAACATACAATGAGCAGTTCTTC	CASSPNQGTYNEQFF
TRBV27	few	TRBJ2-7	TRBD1	TGTGCCAGCAGGGGACAGGGGGCGGGGGAGCAGTACTTC	CASRGQGAGEQYF